These 10 T cell receptor beta chains were all obtained from the same sample, sequenced in a study of graft-versus-host responses after intestinal transplantation. Sequenced by immunoSEQ multiplex PCR; TCRdb stores in-frame clones only, minus some. The table shows around 25,000 clones, with almost 40% occurring only once. This specimen was alloreactive CD4+ T cells from a mixed lymphocyte reaction culture, taken before intestinal transplant. The subset denotes: CFSE-low proliferating T cells sorted from roughly 6-day pre-transplant mixed lymphocyte reaction (GvH or HvG direction). These receptors came from a human patient who received an intestinal transplant.

The chain links TRBV30 to TRBJ1-3; possibly TRBD1 for D (5 bases). The germline gives CDR1 GTSNPN, CDR2 SVGIG (reference sequence). The germline V and J ends were trimmed by 1 base and 0 bases, with 10 bases remaining between them. The CDR3 covers 15 residues. The CDR3, as DNA: TGTGCCTGGAGTGCAGGGTTCTTCTCTGGAAACACCATATATTTT. Translation: CAWSAGFFSGNTIYF.

The chain is built from TRBV6-6 and TRBJ1-1; D possibly corresponds to TRBD1 (5 bases). CDR3 length: 13 residues. Trimming took off 6 bases at V and 5 bases at J, with 13 bases between the two ends. Germline V lookup: CDR1 MNHNY, CDR2 SVGAGI (reference sequence). The CDR3 nucleotides are TGTGCCAGCAGCCAAGGGGTTTTTACTGAAGCTTTCTTT. Translated: CASSQGVFTEAFF.

This clone has only a few counts. This chain connects TRBV21-1 to TRBJ2-7; the DNA was not used to check the table's D call, TRBD1. TRBV21-1 is reported as a pseudogene. The CDR3 consists of 14 residues. Written as DNA, the CDR3 is TGTGCCAGCAGCACCCGGGACAAATCCTACGAGCAGTACTTC. Protein sequence: CASSTRDKSYEQYF.

This chain connects TRBV7-8 to TRBJ2-3; 11 nucleotides line up with TRBD2. The CDR3 length is 15 residues. Trimming took 1 base from V and 5 from J; bases not matched to a gene: 2. CDR1 is SGHVS, CDR2 FQNEAQ, per germline. CDR3 sequence reads: CASSLVLAGVDTQYF. CDR3 bases: TGTGCCAGCAGCTTAGTACTAGCGGGAGTAGATACGCAGTATTTT.

CDR3 bases: TGTGCCAGTAAAAGAGGGACTAGCTCATCAGAGCAGTACTTC. It encodes CASKRGTSSSEQYF. This sequence joins TRBV19 and TRBJ2-7; TRBD2 aligns across 9 bases. Germline lookup yields CDR1 LNHDA and CDR2 SQIVND (reference sequence). The V segment lost 7 bases and the J segment 7 bases; nucleotides outside the gene matches: 11. The length of the CDR3 is 14 residues. The full variable domain, completed using reference TRBV19 and TRBJ2-7, is DGGITQSPKYLFRKEGQNVTLSCEQNLNHDAMYWYRQDPGQGLRLIYYSQIVNDFQKGDIAEGYSVSREKKESFPLTVTSAQKNPTAFYLCASKRGTSSSEQYFGPGTRLTVT.

The table lists this clone with a few counts. The CDR3 sequence is CASSSTQIDTEAFF. The CDR3 nucleotides read TGTGCCAGCAGCTCGACACAGATCGACACTGAAGCTTTCTTT. V gene TRBV5-6 combines with J gene TRBJ1-1; D gene unclear. CDR1 and CDR2 (germline): SGHDT, YYEEEE. Deletions cut 3 bases from V and 3 bases from J, with 12 bases between. The CDR3 loop spans 14 amino acids. Variable domain in full (rest from reference TRBV5-6 and TRBJ1-1): DAGVTQSPTHLIKTRGQQVTLRCSPKSGHDTVSWYQQALGQGPQFIFQYYEEEERQRGNFPDRFSGHQFPNYSSELNVNALLLGDSALYLCASSSTQIDTEAFFGQGTRLTVV.

V gene TRBV5-1 combines with J gene TRBJ2-4, with unresolved D. Trimming took off 5 bases at V and 1 base at J, with 16 bases between the two ends. The germline gives CDR1 SGHRS, CDR2 YFSETQ. The CDR3 runs to 16 residues. The CDR3 bases are TGCGCCAGCAGACCCGGGTCTCCTGGGGCCAAAAACATTCAGTACTTC. This codes for CASRPGSPGAKNIQYF.

The chain carries TRBV10-2 and TRBJ1-2; D might be TRBD1 (6 bases). This CDR3 has 12 residues. CDR1 and CDR2 from the germline V gene are WSHSY and SAAADI. The CDR3 protein is CATMKDSYGYTF. In nucleotides, the CDR3 is TGCGCGACGATGAAGGACAGCTATGGCTACACCTTC.

This clone was counted a few times. The chain is built from TRBV28 and TRBJ2-1; 13 nucleotides match TRBD2. The CDR3 runs to 17 residues. The germline CDR1 and CDR2 sequences are MDHEN and SYDVKM. V dropped 6 bases and J dropped 2; count of bases not matched to a gene: 7. CDR3 bases: TGTGCCAGCAGGTTCAGGACTAGCGGGAGCCCCTACAATGAGCAGTTCTTC. It translates to CASRFRTSGSPYNEQFF.

V gene TRBV4-2 combines with J gene TRBJ2-5; 8 nucleotides agree with TRBD2. Germline V lookup: CDR1 LGHNA, CDR2 YNFKEQ. With V trimmed by 4 bases and J by 7 bases, 11 bases remained unmatched. The CDR3 length is 15 residues. CDR3 DNA sequence: TGTGCCAGCAGCCGGGGCGGGGGGCCGGGGGCGACCCAGTACTTC. Encoded protein: CASSRGGGPGATQYF.